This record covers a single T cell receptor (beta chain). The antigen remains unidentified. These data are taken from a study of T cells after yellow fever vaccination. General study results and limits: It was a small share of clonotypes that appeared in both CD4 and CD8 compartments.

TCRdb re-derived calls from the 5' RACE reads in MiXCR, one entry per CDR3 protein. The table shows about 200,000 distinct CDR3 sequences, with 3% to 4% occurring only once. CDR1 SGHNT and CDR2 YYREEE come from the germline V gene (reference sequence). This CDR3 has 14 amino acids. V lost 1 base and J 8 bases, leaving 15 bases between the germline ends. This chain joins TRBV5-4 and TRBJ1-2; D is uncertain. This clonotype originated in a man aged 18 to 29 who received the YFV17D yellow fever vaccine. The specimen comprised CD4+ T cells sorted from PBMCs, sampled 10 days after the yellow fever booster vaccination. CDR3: CASSLRQAAGGYTF. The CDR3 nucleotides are TGTGCCAGCAGCTTGAGGCAGGCCGCCGGGGGCTACACCTTC. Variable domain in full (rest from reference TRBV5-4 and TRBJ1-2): ETGVTQSPTHLIKTRGQQVTLRCSSQSGHNTVSWYQQALGQGPQFIFQYYREEENGRGNFPPRFSGLQFPNYSSELNVNALELDDSALYLCASSLRQAAGGYTFGSGTRLTVV.